This T cell receptor beta chain was retrieved from a study of regulatory T cells in long-lasting Graves disease (dated by TCRdb to 2020 to 2023). About the study as a whole: In the newly diagnosed Graves' disease group, patients had been taking antithyroid drugs for less than 3 months. Peripheral blood TCR sequencing and RNA sequencing compared persistent Graves' disease patients with newly diagnosed Graves' disease patients. The study was registered as a clinical trial and conducted in China. TCR sequencing covered some 13 persistent and some 20 newly diagnosed Graves' disease patients, 33 samples in total. Broad study findings and their caveats: A larger number of public clonotypes was shared among persistent patients (fewer than 3,000) than among newly diagnosed patients (around 970). Compared with newly diagnosed patients, patients with persistent Graves' disease had lower TCR Shannon entropy and fewer highly expanded clones, which suggests clonal expansion. Persistent disease showed preferential use of TRBV28, TRBJ1-2 and TRBJ2-5, whereas newly diagnosed disease favored TRBV20-1 and TRBJ2-1. Only the TCR beta chain was sequenced and analyzed. The authors acknowledged the small sample size as a limitation that may reduce accuracy. The study examined only peripheral blood because the primary lesion, thyroid tissue, could not be accessed.

The time point label of this sample denotes: newly diagnosed GD, antithyroid drugs for less than 3 months. For both TCR sequencing and RNA sequencing, RNA was extracted from PBMCs using TRIzol. The diagnosis of Graves' disease was made according to American Thyroid Association guidelines. The patients came from an endocrinology department in Xi'an, China. Each patient gave about 10 milliliters of peripheral blood, collected in an EDTA anticoagulant tube. Ficoll Paque Plus density gradient separation was used to isolate PBMCs, and no further T cell sorting was done. RNA quality was checked with an Agilent 2100 Bioanalyzer and agarose gel, and concentration with a NanoDrop 2000. Library preparation employed multiplex PCR. The sequencing machine was an Illumina HiSeq 4000. TCR beta libraries were built with iRepertoire HTBI primers and Arm-PCR amplification of CDR3 regions. Gel purification was performed on PCR products prior to sequencing. Turning to the authors' computational methods: Gene usage analysis of CDR3 amino acid clonotypes used the 55 to 65 TRBV and more than 13 TRBJ segments found across samples. Filtered high-quality paired reads were merged into contigs using COPE and FqMerger. BLAST was used to align contigs to the IMGT TRBV, TRBD and TRBJ reference genes, and CDR3 was defined following IMGT. Clonotypes above 0.1% frequency were classified as highly expanded clones. Shannon entropy was used to measure repertoire diversity, and the Gini coefficient was used to measure V-J evenness. Public clonotypes were defined as clonotypes shared by more than one individual. Using fastp at Q25 and MiXCR, TCRdb reprocessed the public reads and kept productive beta chains. Rows with one shared CDR3 protein collapse into an entry with the most common genes and DNA. In this record, the V and J calls reflect TCRdb's handling and not the investigators' own analysis. The sample table records roughly 510,000 distinct CDR3 sequences; 15% to 20% of these occur just once. The ten largest account for around 11% of the sample.

In its sample, this clonotype was seen a few times. It lacks a known antigen. No much larger clone exists at a distance of one base, and base qualities are not known. From a lookup of the germline V gene, CDR1 and CDR2 are MDHEN and SYDVKM. Counted from cysteine to phenylalanine, this CDR3 has 15 amino acids. The CDR3 DNA has 45 bases and is translated from base 1. Cut back by 4 bases and 7 bases, the V and J ends lie 17 bases apart. Separately, the same data were catalogued under a study of T cells in Graves' hyperthyroidism and ophthalmopathy. As noted in the second study: Stable Graves' hyperthyroidism was defined as no progression to ophthalmopathy during 18 months of follow-up. The hyperthyroidism patients were between 18 and 65 years old and newly diagnosed, with a disease duration of less than 2 months. Any patient with an uncontrolled infection, another autoimmune disease, pregnancy or lactation was excluded. Diagnoses were based on clinical symptoms, serum thyroxine and TRAb, thyroid ultrasound and orbital computed tomography. The first round of RT-PCR for the TCR CDR3 was performed with the HTBI primer set and the Qiagen OneStep RT-PCR kit. Most expanded thyroid clonotypes (frequency above 0.001) were also detected in blood, a finding suggesting that blood repertoires may reflect thyroid immune responses. In cross-validation, a model built on a 13 V-J signature told ophthalmopathy apart from stable hyperthyroidism with under 90% sensitivity and around 84% specificity, and in testing the same model reached 80%/75%. In validation, progression to ophthalmopathy was predicted by the model with around 70% sensitivity and just over 72% specificity, a median of roughly 6 months before onset. TCR V-J signatures able to tell the groups apart were searched for in a discovery cohort of approximately 95 patients, of whom around 43 had Graves' ophthalmopathy and some 60 had stable Graves' hyperthyroidism. An independent validation cohort of under 20 hyperthyroidism patients and more than 15 patients who later progressed to ophthalmopathy tested prospective prediction of ophthalmopathy. The approximately 98 discovery patients were randomly divided into training and test sets at a 7:3 ratio. Thyroid tissue and blood T-cell repertoires from about six Graves' hyperthyroidism patients were also compared in the study. After sampling, hyperthyroidism patients received methimazole starting at 30 mg daily, and ophthalmopathy patients received high-dose intravenous methylprednisolone. Libraries were constructed in a second round of multiplex PCR, after which size selection and purification were performed. Sequencing of the libraries was done on an Illumina HiSeq2000 using paired-end 100 bp reads. SOAPnuke was used to process the raw data, throwing out any read that contained adapters or uncalled bases, had a mean Phred below 15, or lacked an exact constant-primer or identifier match. High-quality paired reads were merged using COPE v1.2.5, and each unique nucleotide sequence was defined as a clonotype. MiTCR v1.1 was used to align the clonotypes against IMGT TRBV, TRBD and TRBJ reference segments. Only V-J combinations with frequency above 0.0001, covering roughly 99% of repertoires, were analysed. The TCS score was defined as F50 (clonal expansion) divided by E x V (chaos), with BLOSUM62-based TCRdist calculated between CDR3 peptides within each V-J. Welch's t-statistics and random forest reduced approximately 520 V-J features to roughly 13, which were used in a naive Bayes classifier (R e1071). No statistical method was used to set the sample size in advance, and investigators knew the group allocation. TCR Vbeta CDR3 sequencing of fewer than 150 peripheral blood samples (more than 40 ophthalmopathy, 75 hyperthyroidism and around 17 progressor patients) is reported in the paper.

The sample in question was peripheral blood mononuclear cells (PBMCs), obtained at new diagnosis, from a patient treated with antithyroid drugs. The clonotype comes from a man aged 18-30 years with Graves disease. Donor details come from another sample of the same person, matched by shared clones. The rearranged chain carries TRBV28 and TRBJ2-1; the D call is tentative, TRBD1 or TRBD2, as each matches 5 bases. The CDR3 reads CASSYRTAGSNEQFF. The nucleotide sequence reads TGTGCCAGCAGTTATCGGACGGCAGGGAGTAATGAGCAGTTCTTC.